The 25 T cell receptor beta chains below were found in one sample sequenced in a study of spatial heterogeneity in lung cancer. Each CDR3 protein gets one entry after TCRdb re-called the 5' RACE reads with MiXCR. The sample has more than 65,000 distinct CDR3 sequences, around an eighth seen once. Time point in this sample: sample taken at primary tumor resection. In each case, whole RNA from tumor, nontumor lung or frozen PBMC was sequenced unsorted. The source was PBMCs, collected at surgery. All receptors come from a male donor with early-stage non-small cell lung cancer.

CDR3 bases: TGTGCCAGCAGCTTGGTTAGCGGGAGACCCCGGGGAGAGACCCAGTACTTC. Amino acids: CASSLVSGRPRGETQYF. The chain combines TRBV5-5 with TRBJ2-5; TRBD2 agrees at 9 bases. V lost 0 bases to trimming and J lost 4 bases; unmatched junction nucleotides: 10. The germline gives CDR1 SGHKS, CDR2 YYEKEE (reference sequence). This CDR3 has 17 residues.

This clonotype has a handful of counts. CDR3 coding DNA: TGTGCCAGCAGCTGGTGGACTAGCGGGAGAACCTACGAGCAGTACTTC. It translates to CASSWWTSGRTYEQYF. This rearrangement joins TRBV7-9 to TRBJ2-7; 13 nucleotides match TRBD2. Germline V lookup: CDR1 SEHNR, CDR2 FQNEAQ (reference sequence). V shed 4 bases, J shed 2 bases, and the junction held 5 bases outside the gene matches. The CDR3 loop spans 16 amino acids.

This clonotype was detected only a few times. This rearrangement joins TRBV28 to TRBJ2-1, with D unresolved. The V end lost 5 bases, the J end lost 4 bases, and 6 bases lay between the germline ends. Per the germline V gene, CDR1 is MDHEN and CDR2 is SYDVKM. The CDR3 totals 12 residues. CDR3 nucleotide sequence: TGTGCCAGCAGTCCCACATACAATGAGCAGTTCTTC. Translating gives CASSPTYNEQFF. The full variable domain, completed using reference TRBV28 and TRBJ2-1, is DVKVTQSSRYLVKRTGEKVFLECVQDMDHENMFWYRQDPGLGLRLIYFSYDVKMKEKGDIPEGYSVSREKKERFSLILESASTNQTSMYLCASSPTYNEQFFGPGTRLTVL.

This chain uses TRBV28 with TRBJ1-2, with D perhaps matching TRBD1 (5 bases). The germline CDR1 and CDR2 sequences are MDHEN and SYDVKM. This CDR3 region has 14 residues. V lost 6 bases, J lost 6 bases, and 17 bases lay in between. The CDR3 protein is CASRFPRREDGYTF. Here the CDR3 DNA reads TGTGCCAGCAGGTTCCCTCGCAGGGAAGATGGCTACACCTTC.

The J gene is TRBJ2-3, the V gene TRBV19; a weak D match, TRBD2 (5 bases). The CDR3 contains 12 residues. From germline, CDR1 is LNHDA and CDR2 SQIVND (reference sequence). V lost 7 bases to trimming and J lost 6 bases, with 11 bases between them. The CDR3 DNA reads TGTGCCAGTACTGGATCGGGGGATACGCAGTATTTT. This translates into CASTGSGDTQYF.

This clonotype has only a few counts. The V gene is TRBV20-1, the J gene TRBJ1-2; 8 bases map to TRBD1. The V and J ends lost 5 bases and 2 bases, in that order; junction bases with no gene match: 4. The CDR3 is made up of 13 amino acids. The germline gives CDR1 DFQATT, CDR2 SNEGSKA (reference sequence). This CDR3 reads CSASTGENYGYTF. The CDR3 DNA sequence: TGCAGTGCTTCGACAGGGGAAAACTATGGCTACACCTTC.

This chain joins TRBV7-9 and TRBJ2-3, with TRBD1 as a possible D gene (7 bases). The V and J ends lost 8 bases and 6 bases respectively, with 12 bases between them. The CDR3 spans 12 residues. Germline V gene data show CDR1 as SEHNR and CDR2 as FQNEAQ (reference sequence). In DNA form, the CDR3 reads TGTGCCAGCGGAGGGGGCTTGGATACGCAGTATTTT. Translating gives CASGGGLDTQYF. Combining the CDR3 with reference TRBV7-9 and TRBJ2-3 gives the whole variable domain DTGVSQNPRHKITKRGQNVTFRCDPISEHNRLYWYRQTLGQGPEFLTYFQNEAQLEKSRLLSDRFSAERPKGSFSTLEIQRTEQGDSAMYLCASGGGLDTQYFGPGTRLTVL.

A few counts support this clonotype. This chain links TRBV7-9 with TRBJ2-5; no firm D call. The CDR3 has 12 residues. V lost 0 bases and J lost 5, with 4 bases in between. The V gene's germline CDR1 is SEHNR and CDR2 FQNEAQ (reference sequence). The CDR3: CASSLAGETQYF. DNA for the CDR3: TGTGCCAGCAGCTTAGCGGGGGAGACCCAGTACTTC.

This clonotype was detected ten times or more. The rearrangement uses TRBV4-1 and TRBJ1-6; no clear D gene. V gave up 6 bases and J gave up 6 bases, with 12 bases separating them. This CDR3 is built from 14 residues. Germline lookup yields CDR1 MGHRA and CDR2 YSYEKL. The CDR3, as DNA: TGCGCCAGCAGTCCCGGGATCCTTAATTCACCCCTCCACTTT. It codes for CASSPGILNSPLHF.

The CDR3 loop reads CASSQEQAPMGETQYF. As DNA, the CDR3 is TGTGCCAGCAGCCAAGAACAGGCTCCCATGGGGGAGACCCAGTACTTC. The gene calls are TRBV3-1 and TRBJ2-5, with a weak D call TRBD1 (5 bases). The CDR3 extends over 16 amino acids. Between the trimmed V and J ends, which lost 0 bases and 5 bases, there was a span of 16 bases. Germline CDR1 and CDR2: LGHDT and YNNKEL (reference sequence).

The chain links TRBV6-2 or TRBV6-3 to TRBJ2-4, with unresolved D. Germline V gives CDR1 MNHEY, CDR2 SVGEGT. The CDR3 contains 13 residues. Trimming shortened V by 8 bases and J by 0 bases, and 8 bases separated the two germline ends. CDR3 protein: CASGVLAKNIQYF. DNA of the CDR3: TGTGCCAGCGGGGTTTTAGCCAAAAACATTCAGTACTTC.

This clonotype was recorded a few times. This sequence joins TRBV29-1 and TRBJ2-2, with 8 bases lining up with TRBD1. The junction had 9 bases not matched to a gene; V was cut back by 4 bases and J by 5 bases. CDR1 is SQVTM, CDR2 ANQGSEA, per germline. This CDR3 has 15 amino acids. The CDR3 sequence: CSVVGRGLGTGELFF. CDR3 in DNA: TGCAGCGTTGTAGGCAGGGGGCTGGGGACCGGGGAGCTGTTTTTT.

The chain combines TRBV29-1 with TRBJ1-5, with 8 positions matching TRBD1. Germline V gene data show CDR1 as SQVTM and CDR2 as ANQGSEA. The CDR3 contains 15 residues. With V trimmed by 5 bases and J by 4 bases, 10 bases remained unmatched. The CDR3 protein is CSVQGTGKKNQPQHF. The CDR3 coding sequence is TGCAGCGTTCAGGGGACAGGAAAAAAGAATCAGCCCCAGCATTTT.

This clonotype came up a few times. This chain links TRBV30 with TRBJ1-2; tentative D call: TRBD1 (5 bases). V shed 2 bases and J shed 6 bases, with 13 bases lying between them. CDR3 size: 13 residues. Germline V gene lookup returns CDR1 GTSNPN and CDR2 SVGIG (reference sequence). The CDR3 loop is CAWSRGGYHGYTF. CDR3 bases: TGTGCCTGGAGTCGCGGGGGGTACCATGGCTACACCTTC.

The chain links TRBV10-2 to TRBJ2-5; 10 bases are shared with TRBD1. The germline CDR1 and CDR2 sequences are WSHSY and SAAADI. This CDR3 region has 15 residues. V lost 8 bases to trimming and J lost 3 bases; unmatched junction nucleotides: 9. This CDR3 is CASSDRGKGKETQYF. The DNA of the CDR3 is TGCGCCAGCTCGGACAGGGGGAAGGGGAAAGAGACCCAGTACTTC.

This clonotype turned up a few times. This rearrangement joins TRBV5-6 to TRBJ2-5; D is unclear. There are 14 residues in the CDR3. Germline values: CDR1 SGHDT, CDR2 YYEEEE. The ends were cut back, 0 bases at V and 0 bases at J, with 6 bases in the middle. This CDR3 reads CASSLVLYQETQYF. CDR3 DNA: TGTGCCAGCAGCTTGGTTCTCTACCAAGAGACCCAGTACTTC.

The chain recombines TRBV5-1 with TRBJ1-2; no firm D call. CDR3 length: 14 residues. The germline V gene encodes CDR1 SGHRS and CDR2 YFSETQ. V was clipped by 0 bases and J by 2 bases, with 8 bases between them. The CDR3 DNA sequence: TGCGCCAGCAGCTTGGACGGGTCCAACTATGGCTACACCTTC. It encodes CASSLDGSNYGYTF.

The CDR3 nucleotides read TGTGCCAGCAGCCATTCCCCGGGACAGCCGATCTATGGCTACACCTTC. It is translated as CASSHSPGQPIYGYTF. The chain couples TRBV3-1 to TRBJ1-2; 7 nucleotides match TRBD1. Trimming at V came to 3 bases and at J to 4 bases, leaving 11 bases not matched to a gene. The CDR3 is made up of 16 amino acids. CDR1 LGHDT and CDR2 YNNKEL come from the germline V gene (reference sequence).

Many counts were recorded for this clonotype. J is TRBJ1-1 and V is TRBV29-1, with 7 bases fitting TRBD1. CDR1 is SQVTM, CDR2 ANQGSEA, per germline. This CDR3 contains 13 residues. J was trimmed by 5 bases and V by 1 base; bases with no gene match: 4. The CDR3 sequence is CSVEARQGTEAFF. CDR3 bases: TGCAGCGTTGAAGCACGACAGGGAACTGAAGCTTTCTTT.

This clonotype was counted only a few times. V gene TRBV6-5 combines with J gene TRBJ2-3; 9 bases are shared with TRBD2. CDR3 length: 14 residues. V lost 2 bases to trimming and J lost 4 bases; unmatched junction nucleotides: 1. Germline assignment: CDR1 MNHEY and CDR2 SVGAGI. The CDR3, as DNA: TGTGCCAGCAGTTACGCGGGGGGGGCAGATACGCAGTATTTT. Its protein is CASSYAGGADTQYF.

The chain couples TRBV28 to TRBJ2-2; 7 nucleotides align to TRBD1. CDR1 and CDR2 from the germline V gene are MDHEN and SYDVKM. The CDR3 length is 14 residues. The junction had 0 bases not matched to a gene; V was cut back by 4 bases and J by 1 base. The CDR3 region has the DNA TGTGCCAGCAGTTCAGGGGGGAACACCGGGGAGCTGTTTTTT. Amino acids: CASSSGGNTGELFF.

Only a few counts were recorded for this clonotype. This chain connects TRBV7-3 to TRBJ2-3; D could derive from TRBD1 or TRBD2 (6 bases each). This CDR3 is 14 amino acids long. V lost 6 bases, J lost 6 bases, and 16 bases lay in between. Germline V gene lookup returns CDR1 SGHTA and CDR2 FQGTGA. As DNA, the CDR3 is TGTGCCAGCAGAGGACCGGAGGGGGGTGATACGCAGTATTTT. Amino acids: CASRGPEGGDTQYF.

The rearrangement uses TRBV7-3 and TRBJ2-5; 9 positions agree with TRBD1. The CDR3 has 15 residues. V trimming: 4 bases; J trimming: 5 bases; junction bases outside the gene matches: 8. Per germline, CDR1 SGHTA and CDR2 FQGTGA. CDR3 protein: CASSSSGQGAETQYF. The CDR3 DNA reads TGTGCCAGCAGCTCCTCGGGACAGGGTGCCGAGACCCAGTACTTC.

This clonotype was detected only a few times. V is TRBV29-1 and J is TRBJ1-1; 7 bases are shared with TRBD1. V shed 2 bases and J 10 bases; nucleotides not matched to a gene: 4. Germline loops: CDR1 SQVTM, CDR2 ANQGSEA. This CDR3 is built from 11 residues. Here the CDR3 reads CSVEQGEGAFF. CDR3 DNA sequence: TGCAGCGTTGAACAGGGGGAGGGAGCTTTCTTT.

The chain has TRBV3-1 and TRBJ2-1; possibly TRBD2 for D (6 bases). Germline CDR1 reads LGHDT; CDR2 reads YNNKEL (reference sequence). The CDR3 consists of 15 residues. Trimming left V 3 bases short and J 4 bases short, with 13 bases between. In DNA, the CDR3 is TGTGCCAGCAGCCATGATGGGCGGGGTTACAATGAGCAGTTCTTC. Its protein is CASSHDGRGYNEQFF.